This T cell receptor beta chain came from a study of shared clonotypes between healthy human individuals. Study results and caveats: Having only a few donors restricted how much genetic and exposure-history diversity was captured.

In germline, CDR1 is MRHNA, CDR2 SNTAGT. CDR3 length: 12 amino acids. The V end lost 8 bases, the J end lost 3 bases, and 11 bases lay between the germline ends. On this clone itself: Its antigen is currently unknown.

Data came from immunoSEQ multiplex PCR; TCRdb stores just in-frame clones and leaves some out. The sample carries about 2.2 million clones, approximately 94% recorded once. Terminally differentiated effector memory CD45RA+ cells were left out of the naive CD8 fraction, which was CD45RO-negative and positively selected for CCR7. Sequencing input: naive CD8+ T cells from PBMCs. This receptor was taken from a man aged 18 to 35 in good health. Some clones in this sample may be carry-over from other donors' samples. The rearrangement joins TRBV6-4 to TRBJ2-7; D gene unclear. The CDR3 is CASSEGDYEQYF. The CDR3 DNA follows: TGTGCCAGCTCAGAAGGCGACTACGAGCAGTACTTC.